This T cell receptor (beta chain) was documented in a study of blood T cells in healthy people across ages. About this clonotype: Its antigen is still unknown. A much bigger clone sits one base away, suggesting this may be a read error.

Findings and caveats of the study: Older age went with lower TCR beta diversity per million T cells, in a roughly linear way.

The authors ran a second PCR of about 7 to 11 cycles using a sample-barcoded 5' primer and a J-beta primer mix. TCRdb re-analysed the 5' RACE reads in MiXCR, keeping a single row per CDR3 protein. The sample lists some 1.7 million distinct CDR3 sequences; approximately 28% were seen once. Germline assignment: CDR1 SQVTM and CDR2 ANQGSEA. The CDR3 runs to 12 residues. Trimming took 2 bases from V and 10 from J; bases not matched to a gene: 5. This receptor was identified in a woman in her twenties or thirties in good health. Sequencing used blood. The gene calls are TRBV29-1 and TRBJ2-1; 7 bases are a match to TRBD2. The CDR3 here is CSVESRGGEQFF. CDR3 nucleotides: TGCAGCGTTGAATCTAGGGGAGGGGAGCAGTTCTTC.